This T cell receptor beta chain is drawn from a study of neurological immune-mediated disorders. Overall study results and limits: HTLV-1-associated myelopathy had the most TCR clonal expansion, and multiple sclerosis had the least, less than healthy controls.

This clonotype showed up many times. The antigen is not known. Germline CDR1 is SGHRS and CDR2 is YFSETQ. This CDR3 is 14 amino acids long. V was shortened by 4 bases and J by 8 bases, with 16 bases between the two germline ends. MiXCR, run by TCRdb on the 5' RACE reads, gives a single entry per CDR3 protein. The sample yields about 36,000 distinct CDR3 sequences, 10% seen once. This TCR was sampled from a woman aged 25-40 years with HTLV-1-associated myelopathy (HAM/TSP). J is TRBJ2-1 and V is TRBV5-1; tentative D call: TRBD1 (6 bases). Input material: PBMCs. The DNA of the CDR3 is TGCGCCAGCAGCGCCAGACAGGTTTTTGATGAGCAGTTCTTC. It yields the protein CASSARQVFDEQFF.